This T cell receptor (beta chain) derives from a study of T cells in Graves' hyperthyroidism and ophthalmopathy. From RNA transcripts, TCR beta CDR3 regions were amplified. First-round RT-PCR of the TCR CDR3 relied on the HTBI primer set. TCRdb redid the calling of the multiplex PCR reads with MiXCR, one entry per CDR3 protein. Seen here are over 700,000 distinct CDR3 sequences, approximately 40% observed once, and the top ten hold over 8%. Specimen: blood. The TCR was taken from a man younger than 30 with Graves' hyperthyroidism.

In nucleotides, the CDR3 is TGTGCCAGCAGATCCGGGGCCGGAATTGAAAAACTGTTTTTT. This codes for CASRSGAGIEKLFF. The genes are TRBV6-6 and TRBJ1-4; TRBD1 might be the D (5 bases). Germline loops: CDR1 MNHNY, CDR2 SVGAGI (reference sequence). Trimming stripped 6 bases from V and 7 bases from J, with 15 bases between. The CDR3 is made up of 14 amino acids.